Below are 4 T cell receptor beta chains sequenced from a single sample in a study of T cell responses to AZD1222 COVID-19 vaccine. TCRdb's table, derived via immunoSEQ multiplex PCR, lists solely in-frame clones and lacks some. This table has more than 70,000 clones, 85% to 90% appearing once. Source: peripheral blood, taken 28 days after the second AZD1222 dose. The source is an adult who received the AZD1222 COVID-19 vaccine.

This clone was observed once. The gene calls are TRBV5-5 and TRBJ2-7; tentatively, D is TRBD1 or TRBD2 (5 bases each). In germline, CDR1 is SGHKS, CDR2 YYEKEE (reference sequence). The V end was cut by 3 bases, the J end by 5 bases, with 15 bases between. This CDR3 is 14 amino acids long. The CDR3 loop reads CASSWAWGNHEQYF. In nucleotides, the CDR3 is TGTGCCAGCAGCTGGGCGTGGGGGAACCACGAGCAGTACTTC.

The chain couples TRBV24-1 to TRBJ2-2; D remains unclear. The V and J ends lost 9 bases and 1 base respectively, with 5 bases between them. Germline V gives CDR1 KGHDR, CDR2 SFDVKD. The CDR3 is 12 amino acids. CDR3 nucleotide sequence: TGTGCCACCTCAAGGAACACCGGGGAGCTGTTTTTT. It encodes CATSRNTGELFF.

CDR3 coding DNA: TGCGCCAGCAGCGCCCGGGGGCCAATATCTAAGGGCTACACCTTC. Its translation: CASSARGPISKGYTF. The chain links TRBV10-2 to TRBJ1-2; D possibly corresponds to TRBD1 (6 bases). Germline CDR1 WSHSY, CDR2 SAAADI. CDR3 length equals 15 residues. V lost 6 bases and J lost 8, with 22 bases in between.

The V gene is TRBV5-6, the J gene TRBJ1-5, with D hard to call. CDR3 length equals 15 residues. V was cut by 4 bases and J by 2 bases, with 13 bases left in between. The germline V gene has CDR1 SGHDT and CDR2 YYEEEE. The CDR3 nucleotides read TGTGCCAGCAGCGTGGCAGGTAGGCGCAATCAGCCCCAGCATTTT. The encoded protein is CASSVAGRRNQPQHF.